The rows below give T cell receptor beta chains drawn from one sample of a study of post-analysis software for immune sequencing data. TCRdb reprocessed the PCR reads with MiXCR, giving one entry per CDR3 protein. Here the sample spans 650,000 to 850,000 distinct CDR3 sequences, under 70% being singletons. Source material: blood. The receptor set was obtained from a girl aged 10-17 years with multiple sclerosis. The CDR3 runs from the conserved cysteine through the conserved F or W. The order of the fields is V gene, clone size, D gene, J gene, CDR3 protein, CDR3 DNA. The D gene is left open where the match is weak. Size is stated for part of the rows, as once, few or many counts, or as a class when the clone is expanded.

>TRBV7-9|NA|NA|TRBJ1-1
CASSSRGGTNTEAFF
TGTGCCAGCAGCTCTCGGGGAGGAACAAACACTGAAGCTTTCTTT
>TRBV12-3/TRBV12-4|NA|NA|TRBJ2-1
CASSTSLGSYNEQFF
TGTGCCAGCAGTACCTCCTTGGGGTCCTACAATGAGCAGTTCTTC
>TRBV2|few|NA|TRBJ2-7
CASGSFYEQYF
TGTGCCAGCGGCTCCTTCTACGAGCAGTACTTC
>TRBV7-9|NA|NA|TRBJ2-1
CASSQRVSRGNEQFF
TGTGCCAGCAGCCAAAGGGTGAGCAGGGGTAATGAGCAGTTCTTC
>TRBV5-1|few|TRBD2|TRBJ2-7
CASSTGLAGVGEQYF
TGCGCCAGCAGCACTGGACTAGCGGGAGTGGGCGAGCAGTACTTC
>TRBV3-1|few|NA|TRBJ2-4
CASSPTGVAKNIQYF
TGTGCCAGCAGCCCGACCGGCGTGGCCAAAAACATTCAGTACTTC
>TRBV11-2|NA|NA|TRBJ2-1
CASSIAILGNEQFF
TGTGCCAGCAGCATAGCGATACTAGGTAACGAGCAGTTCTTC
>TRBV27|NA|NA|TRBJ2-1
CASSLSLAMVNEQFF
TGTGCCAGCAGCCTCAGTCTAGCTATGGTAAATGAGCAGTTCTTC
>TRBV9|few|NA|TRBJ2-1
CASSEKRLTAYNEQFF
TGTGCCAGCAGTGAGAAGCGGCTGACAGCCTACAATGAGCAGTTCTTC
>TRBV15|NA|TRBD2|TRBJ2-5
CATSRDPTGGRGGETQYF
TGTGCCACCAGCAGAGATCCAACGGGAGGGCGGGGTGGAGAGACCCAGTACTTC
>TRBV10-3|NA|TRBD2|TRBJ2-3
CAISESRTSGADTQYF
TGTGCCATCAGTGAGTCTCGGACTAGCGGGGCAGATACGCAGTATTTT
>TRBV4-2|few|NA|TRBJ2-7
CASSQEGAGEQYF
TGTGCCAGCAGCCAAGAGGGGGCGGGCGAGCAGTACTTC
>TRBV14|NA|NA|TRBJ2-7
CASSWGSGPYEQYF
TGTGCCAGCAGCTGGGGGTCGGGACCCTACGAGCAGTACTTC
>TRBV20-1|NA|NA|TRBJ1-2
CSAGNQGPGGYTF
TGCAGTGCTGGTAATCAGGGGCCAGGCGGCTACACCTTC
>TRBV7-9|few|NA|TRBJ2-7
CASSPPAAQTYEQYF
TGTGCCAGCAGCCCCCCCGCAGCACAGACTTACGAGCAGTACTTC
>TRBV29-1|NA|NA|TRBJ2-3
CSVKSGPDTQYF
TGCAGCGTGAAATCAGGCCCAGATACGCAGTATTTT
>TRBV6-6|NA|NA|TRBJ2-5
CASSYWGAPQETQYF
TGTGCCAGCAGTTACTGGGGGGCCCCACAAGAGACCCAGTACTTC
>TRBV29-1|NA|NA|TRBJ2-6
CSVADFAGANVLTF
TGCAGCGTTGCGGATTTCGCTGGGGCCAACGTCCTGACTTTC
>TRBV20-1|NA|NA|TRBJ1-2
CSARGVLHGGYTF
TGCAGTGCTAGAGGGGTCCTCCACGGTGGCTACACCTTC
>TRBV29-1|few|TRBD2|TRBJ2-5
CSVEGIAGGAWETQYF
TGCAGCGTTGAAGGGATAGCGGGGGGGGCTTGGGAGACCCAGTACTTC
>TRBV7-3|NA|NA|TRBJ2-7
CASSLRFGVDEQYF
TGTGCCAGCAGCTTACGTTTCGGGGTTGACGAGCAGTACTTC
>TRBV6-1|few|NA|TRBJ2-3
CASSQGGGQDTQYF
TGTGCCAGCAGTCAAGGGGGAGGACAAGATACGCAGTATTTT
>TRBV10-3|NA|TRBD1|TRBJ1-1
CAISELTGEAFF
TGTGCCATCAGCGAACTGACAGGGGAGGCTTTCTTT
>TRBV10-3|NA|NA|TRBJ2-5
CAISRGKAETQYF
TGTGCCATCAGCCGAGGGAAGGCAGAGACCCAGTACTTC
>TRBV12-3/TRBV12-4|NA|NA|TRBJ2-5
CASKAPSGEQYF
TGTGCCAGCAAAGCACCGTCGGGGGAGCAGTACTTC
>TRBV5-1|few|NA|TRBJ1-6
CASSLERAGYNSPLHF
TGCGCCAGCAGCTTGGAGCGGGCTGGCTATAATTCACCCCTCCACTTT
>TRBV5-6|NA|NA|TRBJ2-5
CASSWRDSQETQYF
TGTGCCAGCAGCTGGCGGGACAGTCAAGAGACCCAGTACTTC
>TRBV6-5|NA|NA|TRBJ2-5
CASSYGSRDWGETQVF
TGTGCCAGCAGTTACGGGTCCCGGGATTGGGGAGAGACCCAGGTCTTC
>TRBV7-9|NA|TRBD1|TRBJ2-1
CASSIGTARYNEQFF
TGTGCCAGCAGCATAGGGACAGCCCGATACAATGAGCAGTTCTTC
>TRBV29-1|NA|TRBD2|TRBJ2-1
CSVDTGLAGSDEQFF
TGCAGCGTTGATACCGGGCTAGCGGGGTCTGATGAGCAGTTCTTC
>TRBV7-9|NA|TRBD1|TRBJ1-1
CASSLISPSPDRGETEAFF
TGTGCCAGCAGCCTAATCTCTCCGTCCCCTGACAGGGGCGAGACTGAAGCTTTCTTT
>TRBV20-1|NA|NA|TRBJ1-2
CSARDGGKSGYTF
TGCAGTGCTAGGGATGGGGGGAAGAGTGGCTACACCTTC
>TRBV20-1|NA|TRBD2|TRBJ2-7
CSTQAVAGGYEQYF
TGCAGTACCCAGGCAGTAGCGGGGGGCTACGAGCAGTACTTC
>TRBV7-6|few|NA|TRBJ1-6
CASSLVRDNSPLHF
TGTGCCAGCAGCTTAGTCAGGGACAATTCACCCCTCCACTTT